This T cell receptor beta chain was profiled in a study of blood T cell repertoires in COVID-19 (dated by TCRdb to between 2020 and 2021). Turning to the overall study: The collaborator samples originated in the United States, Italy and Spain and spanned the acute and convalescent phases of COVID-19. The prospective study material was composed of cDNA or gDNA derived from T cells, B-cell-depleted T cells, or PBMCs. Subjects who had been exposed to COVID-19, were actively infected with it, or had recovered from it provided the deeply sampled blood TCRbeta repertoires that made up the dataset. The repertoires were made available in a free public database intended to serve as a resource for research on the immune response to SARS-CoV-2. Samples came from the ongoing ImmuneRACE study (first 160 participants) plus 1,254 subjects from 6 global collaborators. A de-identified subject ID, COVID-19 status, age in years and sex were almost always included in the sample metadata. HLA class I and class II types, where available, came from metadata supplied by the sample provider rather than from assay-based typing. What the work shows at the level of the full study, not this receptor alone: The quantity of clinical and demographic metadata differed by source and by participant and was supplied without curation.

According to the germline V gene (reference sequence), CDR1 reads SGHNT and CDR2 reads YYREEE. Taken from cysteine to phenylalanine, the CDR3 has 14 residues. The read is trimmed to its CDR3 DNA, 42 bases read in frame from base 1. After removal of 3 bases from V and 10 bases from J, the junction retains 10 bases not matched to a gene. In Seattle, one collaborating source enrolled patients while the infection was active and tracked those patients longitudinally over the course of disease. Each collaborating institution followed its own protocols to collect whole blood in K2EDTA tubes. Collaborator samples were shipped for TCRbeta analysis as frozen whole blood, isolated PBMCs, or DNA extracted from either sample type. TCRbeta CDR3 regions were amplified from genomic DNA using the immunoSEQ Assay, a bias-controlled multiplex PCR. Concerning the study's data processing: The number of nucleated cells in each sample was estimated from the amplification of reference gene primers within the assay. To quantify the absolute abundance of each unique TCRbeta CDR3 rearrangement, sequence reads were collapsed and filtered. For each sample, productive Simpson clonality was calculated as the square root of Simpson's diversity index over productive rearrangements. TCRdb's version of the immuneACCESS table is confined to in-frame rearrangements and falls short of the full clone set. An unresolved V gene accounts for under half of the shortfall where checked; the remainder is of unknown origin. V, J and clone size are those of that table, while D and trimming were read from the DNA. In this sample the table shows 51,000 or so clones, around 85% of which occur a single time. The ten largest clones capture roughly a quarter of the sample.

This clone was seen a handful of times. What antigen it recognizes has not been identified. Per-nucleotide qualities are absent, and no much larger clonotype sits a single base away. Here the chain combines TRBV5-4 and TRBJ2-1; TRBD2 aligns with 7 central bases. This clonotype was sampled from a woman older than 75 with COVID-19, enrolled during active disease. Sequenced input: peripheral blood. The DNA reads TGTGCCAGCAGCTCAGCGGGACGTTATCAAGAGCAGTTCTTC. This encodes CASSSAGRYQEQFF.